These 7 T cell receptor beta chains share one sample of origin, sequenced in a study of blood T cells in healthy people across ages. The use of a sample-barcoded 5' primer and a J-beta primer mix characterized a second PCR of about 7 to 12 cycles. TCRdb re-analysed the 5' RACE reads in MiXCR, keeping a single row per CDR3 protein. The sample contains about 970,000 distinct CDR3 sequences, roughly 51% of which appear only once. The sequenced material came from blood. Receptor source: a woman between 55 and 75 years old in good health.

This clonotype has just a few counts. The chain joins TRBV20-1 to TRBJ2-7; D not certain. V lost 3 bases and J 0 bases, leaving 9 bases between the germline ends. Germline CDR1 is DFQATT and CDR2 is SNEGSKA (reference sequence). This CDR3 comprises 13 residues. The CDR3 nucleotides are TGCAGTGCTAGGGCCGAGAGCTCCTACGAGCAGTACTTC. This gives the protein CSARAESSYEQYF.

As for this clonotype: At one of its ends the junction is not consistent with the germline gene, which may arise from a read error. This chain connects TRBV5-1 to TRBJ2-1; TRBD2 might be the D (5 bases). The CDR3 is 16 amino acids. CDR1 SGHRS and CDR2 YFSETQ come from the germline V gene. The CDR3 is CASSLAGRATYNGQFF. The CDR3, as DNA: TGCGCCAGCAGCTTGGCCGGGCGGGCAACCTACAATGGGCAGTTCTTC.

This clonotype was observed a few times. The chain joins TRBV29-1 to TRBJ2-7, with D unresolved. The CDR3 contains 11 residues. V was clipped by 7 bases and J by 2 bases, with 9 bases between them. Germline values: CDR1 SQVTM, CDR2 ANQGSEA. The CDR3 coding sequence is TGCAGCGGTACAGAAGCCTACGAGCAGTACTTC. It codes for CSGTEAYEQYF.

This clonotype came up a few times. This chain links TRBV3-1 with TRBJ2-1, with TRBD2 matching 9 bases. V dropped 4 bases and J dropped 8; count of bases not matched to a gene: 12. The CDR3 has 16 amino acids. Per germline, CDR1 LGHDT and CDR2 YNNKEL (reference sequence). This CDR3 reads CASSLRWREGRDEQFF. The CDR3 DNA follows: TGTGCCAGCAGCCTCAGATGGCGGGAGGGCCGCGATGAGCAGTTCTTC.

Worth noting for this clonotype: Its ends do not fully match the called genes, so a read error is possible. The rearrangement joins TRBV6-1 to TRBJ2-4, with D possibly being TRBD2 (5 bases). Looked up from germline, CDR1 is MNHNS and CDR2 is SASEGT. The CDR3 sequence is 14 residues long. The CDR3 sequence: CTSLSGVAKNIQYF. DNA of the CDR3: TGTACCAGCTTGAGCGGAGTAGCCAAAAACATTCAGTACTTC.

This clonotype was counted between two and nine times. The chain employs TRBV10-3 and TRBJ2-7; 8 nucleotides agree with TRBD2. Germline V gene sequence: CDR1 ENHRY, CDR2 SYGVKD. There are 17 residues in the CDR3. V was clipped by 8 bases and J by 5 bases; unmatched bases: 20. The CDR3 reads CAISEPHFGGRSNEQYF. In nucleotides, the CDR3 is TGTGCCATCTCTGAACCCCATTTCGGCGGGAGGAGCAACGAGCAGTACTTC.

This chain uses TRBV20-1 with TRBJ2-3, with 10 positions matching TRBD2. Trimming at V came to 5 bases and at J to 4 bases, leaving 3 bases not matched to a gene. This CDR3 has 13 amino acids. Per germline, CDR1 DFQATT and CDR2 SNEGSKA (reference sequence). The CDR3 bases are TGCAGTGCTGTAGCGGGAGGCGCAGATACGCAGTATTTT. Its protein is CSAVAGGADTQYF.